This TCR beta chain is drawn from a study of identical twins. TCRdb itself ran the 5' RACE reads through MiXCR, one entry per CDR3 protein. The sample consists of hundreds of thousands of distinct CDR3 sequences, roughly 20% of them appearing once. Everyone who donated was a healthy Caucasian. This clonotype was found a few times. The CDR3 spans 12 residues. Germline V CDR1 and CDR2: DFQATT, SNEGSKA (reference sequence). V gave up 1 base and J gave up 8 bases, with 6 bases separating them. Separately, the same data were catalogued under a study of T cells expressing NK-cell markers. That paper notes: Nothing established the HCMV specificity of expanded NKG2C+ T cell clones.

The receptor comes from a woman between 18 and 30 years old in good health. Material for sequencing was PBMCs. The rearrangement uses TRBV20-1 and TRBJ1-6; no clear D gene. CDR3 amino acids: CSARGDDSPLHF. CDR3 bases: TGCAGTGCTAGAGGGGATGATTCACCCCTCCACTTT.